This record concerns one T cell receptor beta chain sequence. Its target is not known. One end of the junction is discordant with germline, which a read error may explain. This entry is derived from a study of neurological immune-mediated disorders. Findings and limits, study-wide: None of the features examined (clinical or MRI) was associated with the multiple sclerosis repertoire cluster. Phylogenetic grouping assigned the repertoires of 18 of 34 multiple sclerosis patients to a single cluster of related CDR3 sequences. This cluster may be a repertoire-level signature.

5'RACE generated cDNA with 10-nucleotide random UMIs. TCRdb re-called the 5' RACE reads with MiXCR, one entry per CDR3 protein. The table includes 39,000 or so distinct CDR3 sequences, 2.5% detected once. This CDR3 contains 15 residues. CDR1 and CDR2 from the germline V gene are SGHTA and FQGNSA. V and J are TRBV7-2 and TRBJ2-6; maybe TRBD1 (5 bases). The clonotype comes from a man younger than 45 with multiple sclerosis. The specimen was PBMCs. CDR3 region: CASSLEATGANVLTF. As DNA, the CDR3 is TGTGCCAGCAGCTTAGAAGCGACTGGGGCCAATGTCCTGACTTTC.